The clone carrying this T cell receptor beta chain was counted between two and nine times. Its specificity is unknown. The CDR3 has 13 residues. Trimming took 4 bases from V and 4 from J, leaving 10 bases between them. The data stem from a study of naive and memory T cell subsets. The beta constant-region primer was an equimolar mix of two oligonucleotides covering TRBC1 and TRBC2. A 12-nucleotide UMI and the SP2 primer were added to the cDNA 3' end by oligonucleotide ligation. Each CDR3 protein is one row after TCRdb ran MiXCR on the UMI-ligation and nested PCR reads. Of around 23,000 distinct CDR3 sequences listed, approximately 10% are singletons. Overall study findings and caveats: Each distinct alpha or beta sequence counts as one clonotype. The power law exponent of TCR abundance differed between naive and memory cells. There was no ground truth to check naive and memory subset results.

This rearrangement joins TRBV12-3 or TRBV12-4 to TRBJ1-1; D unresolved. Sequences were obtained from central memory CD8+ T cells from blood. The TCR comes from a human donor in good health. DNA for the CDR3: TGTGCCAGCAGTTCAAAAACGACCACTGAAGCTTTCTTT. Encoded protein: CASSSKTTTEAFF.